The 22 T cell receptor beta chains presented below share a single source sample, sequenced in a study of tissue T cells after allogeneic stem cell transplantation. Sequenced by immunoSEQ multiplex PCR; TCRdb stores in-frame clones only, minus some. The sample has around 50,000 clones, roughly 73% seen once; the top ten hold roughly 0.55%. The source material was sorted cells pooled from one or two spleens. The receptors come from a pool of C57BL/6 mice in good health.

Turning to this clone: Gene labels here are mouse ones. The CDR3 end falls 1 residue outside the read, so it is completed with the germline J gene. V gene TRBV13-2 combines with J gene TRBJ2-1, with 11 positions matching TRBD2. Germline assignment: CDR1 NNHNN and CDR2 SYGAGS (reference sequence). The J segment lost 1 base and the V segment lost 3 bases, leaving 3 bases of the junction unmatched. There are 16 residues in the CDR3. CDR3 region: CASGGRDWGNYAEQFF. The CDR3 DNA, read in part, is TGTGCCAGCGGTGGACGGGACTGGGGGAACTATGCTGAGCAGTTC.

Of note for this clone: Each gene name is a mouse one. Read data end 1 residue before the CDR3 end; the end is taken from the germline J gene. The chain has TRBV19 and TRBJ2-1; 9 positions match TRBD2. Germline lookup yields CDR1 FNHDT and CDR2 SITEND (reference sequence). This CDR3 region has 14 residues. Trimming at V came to 2 bases and at J to 5 bases, leaving 2 bases not matched to a gene. CDR3 region: CASSMRTGDAEQFF. The part of the CDR3 DNA that was read is TGTGCCAGCAGTATGAGGACTGGGGATGCTGAGCAGTTC. Based on the CDR3 plus reference TRBV19 and TRBJ2-1, the full variable domain is GGIITQTPKFLIGQEGQKLTLKCQQNFNHDTMYWYRQDSGKGLRLIYYSITENDLQKGDLSEGYDASREKKSSFSLTVTSAQKNEMAVFLCASSMRTGDAEQFFGPGTRLTVL.

This clone was found once. The listed genes are named as in mouse. The CDR3 end is not reached by the read, which stops 1 residue before it; the germline J gene fills it in. This sequence joins TRBV19 and TRBJ1-5, with unresolved D. Germline CDR1 is FNHDT and CDR2 is SITEND (reference sequence). The CDR3 is 12 amino acids. Trimming stripped 4 bases from V and 9 bases from J, with 11 bases between. CDR3 bases read: TGTGCCAGCAGTTTCAGGCTCGGGGCTCCGCTT. This gives the protein CASSFRLGAPL. The entire CDR3 reads CASSFRLGAPLF.

About this clone itself: The gene names here belong to mouse. Read sequence stops 1 residue before the CDR3 end, and the germline J gene provides the missing end. The gene calls are TRBV16 and TRBJ2-7, with D unclear. V was trimmed by 0 bases and J by 6 bases, leaving 3 bases between them. CDR3 size: 11 residues. The germline V gene has CDR1 SGHSA and CDR2 FRNQAP. The chain's CDR3 is CASSLDLEQYF. The DNA read from the CDR3 is TGTGCAAGCAGCTTAGATCTTGAACAGTAC.

Points on this clone: Gene names denote mouse genes. Coverage ceases 1 residue before the CDR3 finishes, and the germline J gene fills in the end. The chain combines TRBV13-1 with TRBJ2-1; 10 bases match TRBD2. V shed 0 bases, J shed 3 bases, and the junction held 0 bases outside the gene matches. This CDR3 is built from 15 residues. Germline-derived CDR1 and CDR2 are NSHNY and SYGAGN. CDR3 DNA, as far as it was read: TGTGCCAGCAGTGATGACTGGGGGGGCTATGCTGAGCAGTTC. Translation: CASSDDWGGYAEQF. The complete CDR3 reads CASSDDWGGYAEQFF.

Of note for this clone: The genes are named according to mouse. The missing CDR3 end, 1 residue past where the read stops, is filled in from the germline J gene. The chain recombines TRBV5 with TRBJ2-4, with 9 bases matching TRBD2. Trimming at V came to 3 bases and at J to 6 bases, leaving 4 bases not matched to a gene. The CDR3 runs to 14 residues. Germline values: CDR1 LGHNA, CDR2 YNLKQL (reference sequence). The CDR3 protein is CASSHRLGANTLYF. The covered CDR3 bases are TGTGCCAGCAGCCATCGACTGGGGGCCAACACCTTGTAC.

A remark on this clone: Genes here carry mouse names. The CDR3: CASSWPGQNSGNTLYF. The CDR3 bases that were read are TGTGCCAGCAGCTGGCCGGGACAAAATTCTGGAAATACGCTCTAT. The chain combines TRBV4 with TRBJ1-3; maybe TRBD1 (6 bases). The missing CDR3 end, 1 residue past where the read stops, is filled in from the germline J gene. Trimming shortened V by 4 bases and J by 0 bases, and 13 bases separated the two germline ends. CDR1 and CDR2 from the germline V gene are LGHDT and YNNKQL (reference sequence). This CDR3 contains 16 residues. The whole variable domain, remainder taken from reference TRBV4 and TRBJ1-3, is ETAVFQTPNYHVTQVGNEVSFNCKQTLGHDTMYWYKQDSKKLLKIMFSYNNKQLIVNETVPRRFSPQSSDKAHLNLRIKSVEPEDSAVYLCASSWPGQNSGNTLYFGEGSRLIVV.

As to this clone: Gene names and germline refer to mouse. The read terminates 1 residue before the CDR3 end, so the remaining end is supplied by the germline J gene. V and J are TRBV26 and TRBJ2-4; perhaps TRBD1 as D (5 bases). The V and J ends lost 0 bases and 1 base respectively, with 8 bases between them. Germline V gene sequence: CDR1 KGHPV, CDR2 FQNQEV (reference sequence). CDR3 size: 15 residues. Partial CDR3 DNA: TGTGCCAGCAGTCTGTCGGGAGGGGGTCAAAACACCTTGTAC. Translating gives CASSLSGGGQNTLY. The whole CDR3 sequence is CASSLSGGGQNTLYF.

This clone was recorded only once. Here the gene names and germline are mouse. The read stops 1 residue short of the end of the CDR3; the missing end is completed from the germline J gene. The chain recombines TRBV14 with TRBJ2-1; D unclear. V gave up 2 bases and J gave up 4 bases, with 7 bases separating them. CDR1 SGHDT and CDR2 FRDEAV come from the germline V gene. The CDR3 length is 13 residues. The CDR3 sequence: CASSLTGYAEQFF. The sequenced part of the CDR3 DNA is TGTGCCAGCAGTTTAACGGGGTATGCTGAGCAGTTC.

In its sample, this clone was seen a few times. Genes and germline are mouse. The read halts 1 residue ahead of the CDR3 end, with the missing end drawn from the germline J gene. This sequence joins TRBV13-2 and TRBJ2-7; D call uncertain. Germline V gene data show CDR1 as NNHNN and CDR2 as SYGAGS (reference sequence). CDR3 length equals 12 residues. The germline V and J ends were trimmed by 2 bases and 4 bases, with 7 bases remaining between them. The CDR3: CASGEGGYEQYF. Partial CDR3 DNA: TGTGCCAGCGGTGAAGGTGGGTATGAACAGTAC.

Concerning this clone: Gene names denote mouse genes. The read ends 1 residue before the CDR3 terminus; that terminus is restored from the germline J gene. The genes are TRBV3 and TRBJ1-4; tentative D call: TRBD1 (6 bases). This CDR3 has 15 amino acids. V shed 5 bases and J shed 0 bases, with 10 bases lying between them. Germline-derived CDR1 and CDR2 are SNHLY and FYNGKV (reference sequence). CDR3 sequence: CASSPGQISNERLFF. Partial CDR3 DNA: TGTGCCAGCAGCCCGGGACAAATTTCCAACGAAAGATTATTT.

As concerns this clone: Germline and genes: mouse. The DNA ends 1 residue before the CDR3 does, and the rest of the CDR3 is filled in from the germline J gene. The chain combines TRBV19 with TRBJ1-1; D perhaps matches TRBD1 (5 bases). The CDR3 runs to 12 residues. The germline gives CDR1 FNHDT, CDR2 SITEND (reference sequence). V was trimmed by 6 bases and J by 1 base, leaving 7 bases between them. The CDR3 region is CASIDRNTEVFF. The sequenced part of the CDR3 DNA is TGTGCCAGCATCGACAGAAACACAGAAGTCTTC.

This clone was detected only a few times. Gene and germline names: mouse. Read data end 1 residue before the CDR3 end; the end is taken from the germline J gene. This chain joins TRBV26 and TRBJ2-5; D might be TRBD1 (6 bases). Trimming left V 4 bases short and J 3 bases short, with 8 bases between. Germline V gene lookup returns CDR1 KGHPV and CDR2 FQNQEV (reference sequence). The CDR3 has 13 residues. CDR3: CASSPGQQDTQYF. Incomplete CDR3 DNA: TGTGCCAGCAGTCCCGGACAGCAAGACACCCAGTAC.

As for this clone: Gene names refer to mouse genes. The CDR3 end lies 1 residue beyond the end of the read and is filled in from the germline J gene. Other DNA sequences within the sample encode an identical CDR3. This sequence joins TRBV2 and TRBJ2-4, with D unresolved. The germline V gene has CDR1 LGHNA and CDR2 YSYQKL. The CDR3 length is 13 residues. V was shortened by 0 bases and J by 0 bases, with 1 base between the two germline ends. CDR3 amino acids: CASSQDSQNTLYF. The covered CDR3 bases are TGTGCCAGCAGCCAAGATAGTCAAAACACCTTGTAC.

As to this clone: The germline and genes are mouse ones. The read terminates 1 residue before the CDR3 end, so the remaining end is supplied by the germline J gene. This chain uses TRBV29 with TRBJ2-3; D gene uncertain. Trimming removed 2 bases at V and 0 bases at J, with 3 bases between. Germline assignment: CDR1 MSHET and CDR2 SYDVDS. The CDR3 contains 13 residues. Incomplete CDR3 DNA: TGTGCTAGCAGTTTAAGTAGTGCAGAAACGCTGTAT. Protein product: CASSLSSAETLY. The CDR3 as a whole reads CASSLSSAETLYF.

This clone was counted a single time. All gene names here are mouse names. The read halts 1 residue ahead of the CDR3 end, with the missing end drawn from the germline J gene. V usage is TRBV13-1 and J usage is TRBJ2-5, with 7 bases aligning to TRBD2. This CDR3 is built from 14 residues. Germline CDR1 reads NSHNY; CDR2 reads SYGAGN. V dropped 1 base and J dropped 2; count of bases not matched to a gene: 1. The CDR3 bases that were read are TGTGCCAGCAGTGATCACTGGGGCCAAGACACCCAGTAC. Amino acids: CASSDHWGQDTQY. The whole CDR3 protein reads CASSDHWGQDTQYF.

On this clone: The germline and genes are mouse ones. Sequencing ends 1 residue short of the CDR3 end; the germline J gene provides the rest. The chain is built from TRBV12-2 and TRBJ2-4; 9 nucleotides line up with TRBD2. This CDR3 contains 16 residues. Germline CDR1 SGHLS, CDR2 HYDKME. Trimming removed 0 bases from V and 5 bases from J; junction bases left unmatched: 8. Incomplete CDR3 DNA: TGTGCCAGCTCTCTCTACTGGGGGGAGTGGGGAAACACCTTGTAC. As protein: CASSLYWGEWGNTLY. The full CDR3 is CASSLYWGEWGNTLYF.

As to this clone: Gene names and germline match the mouse. CDR3 region: CASSSQRSGNTLYF. Incomplete CDR3 DNA: TGTGCTAGCAGTTCACAGCGCTCTGGAAATACGCTCTAT. This chain links TRBV29 with TRBJ1-3; D not certain. The read halts 1 residue ahead of the CDR3 end, with the missing end drawn from the germline J gene. CDR3 length: 14 amino acids. Germline V gene lookup returns CDR1 MSHET and CDR2 SYDVDS. V was shortened by 4 bases and J by 1 base, with 8 bases between the two germline ends. Based on the CDR3 plus reference TRBV29 and TRBJ1-3, the full variable domain is DMKVTQMPRYLIKRMGENVLLECGQDMSHETMYWYRQDPGLGLQLIYISYDVDSNSEGDIPKGYRVSRKKREHFSLILDSAKTNQTSVYFCASSSQRSGNTLYFGEGSRLIVV.

Note on this clone: Mouse germline and gene names are used. The sequenced fragment ends 1 residue before the CDR3 boundary, so the rest is inferred from the germline J gene. The chain carries TRBV1 and TRBJ1-5; weak D call: TRBD1 (6 bases). V lost 3 bases, J lost 7 bases, and 13 bases lay in between. CDR1 NSQYPW and CDR2 LRSPGD come from the germline V gene (reference sequence). The CDR3 length is 14 residues. CDR3 bases read: TGCACCTGCAGTGCTCGGGACAAAACTCAGGCTCCGCTT. This sequence encodes CTCSARDKTQAPL. The CDR3, in full, reads CTCSARDKTQAPLF.

On this clone itself: Gene names and germline match the mouse. The observed sequence ends 1 residue before the CDR3 terminus, with the missing tail filled in from the germline J gene. The same CDR3 arises from other DNA sequences in this sample as well. The chain has TRBV13-2 and TRBJ1-2; 8 bases map to TRBD1. Losses at the gene ends were 0 bases for V and 3 bases for J; bases not matched to a gene: 4. Germline lookup yields CDR1 NNHNN and CDR2 SYGAGS (reference sequence). The CDR3 spans 15 residues. The part of the CDR3 DNA that was read is TGTGCCAGCGGTGATGCGACAGGGGAGGACTCCGACTACACC. Its translation: CASGDATGEDSDYT. The whole CDR3 protein reads CASGDATGEDSDYTF.

Details on this clone: Gene names and germline match the mouse. The CDR3 end falls 1 residue outside the read, so it is completed with the germline J gene. The chain couples TRBV26 to TRBJ2-7; D might be TRBD1 (5 bases). The CDR3 sequence is 12 residues long. The V and J ends lost 5 bases and 4 bases respectively, with 9 bases between them. Germline CDR1 reads KGHPV; CDR2 reads FQNQEV (reference sequence). Partial CDR3 DNA: TGTGCCAGCAGTTTGACAGAATATGAACAGTAC. The encoded protein is CASSLTEYEQY. The entire CDR3 is CASSLTEYEQYF.

Regarding this clone: The listed genes are named as in mouse. The read is 1 residue too short to cover the CDR3 end, so that end is filled in from the germline J gene. The chain employs TRBV29 and TRBJ2-7; D is possibly TRBD2 (5 bases). Germline assignment: CDR1 MSHET and CDR2 SYDVDS. There are 12 residues in the CDR3. The V end lost 1 base, the J end lost 5 bases, and 6 bases lay between the germline ends. The sequenced part of the CDR3 DNA is TGTGCTAGCAGTTTATTTGGGGATGAACAGTAC. Translated: CASSLFGDEQY. The whole CDR3 sequence reads CASSLFGDEQYF.